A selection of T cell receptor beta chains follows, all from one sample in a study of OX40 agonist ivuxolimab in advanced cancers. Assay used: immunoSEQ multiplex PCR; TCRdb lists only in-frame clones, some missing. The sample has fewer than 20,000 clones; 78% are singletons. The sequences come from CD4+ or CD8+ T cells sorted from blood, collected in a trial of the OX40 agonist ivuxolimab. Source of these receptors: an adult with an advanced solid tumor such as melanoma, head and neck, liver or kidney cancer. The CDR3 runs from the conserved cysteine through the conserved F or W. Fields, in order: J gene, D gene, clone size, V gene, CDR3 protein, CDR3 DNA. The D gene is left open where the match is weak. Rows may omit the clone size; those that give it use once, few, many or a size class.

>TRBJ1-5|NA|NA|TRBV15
CAISGQFSNQPQHF
TGTGCCATCTCCGGGCAATTTAGCAATCAGCCCCAGCATTTT
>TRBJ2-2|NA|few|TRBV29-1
CSGGVNTGELFF
TGCAGCGGCGGGGTTAACACCGGGGAGCTGTTTTTT
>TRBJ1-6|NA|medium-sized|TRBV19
CASSPPPAGIDSPLHF
TGTGCCAGTAGTCCACCCCCGGCGGGCATCGATTCACCCCTCCACTTT
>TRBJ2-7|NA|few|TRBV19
CATDSGGRTEQYF
TGTGCCACCGATTCCGGAGGGAGGACGGAGCAGTACTTC
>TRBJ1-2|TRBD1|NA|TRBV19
CASSSGGAGYGYTF
TGTGCCAGTAGTTCAGGGGGCGCGGGCTATGGCTACACCTTC
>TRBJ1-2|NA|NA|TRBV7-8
CASSLGGRYYGYTF
TGTGCCAGCAGCTTAGGGGGGCGGTACTATGGCTACACCTTC
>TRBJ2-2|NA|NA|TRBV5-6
CASSSPGAGMNTGELFF
TGTGCCAGCAGCTCCCCGGGGGCAGGGATGAACACCGGGGAGCTGTTTTTT
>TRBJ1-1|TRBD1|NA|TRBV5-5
CASSLLQGGTEAFF
TGTGCCAGCAGCTTGCTCCAGGGGGGAACTGAAGCTTTCTTT
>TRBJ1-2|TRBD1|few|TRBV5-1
CASSLSTGQGIPDYGYTF
TGCGCCAGCAGCTTATCAACGGGACAGGGGATTCCCGACTATGGCTACACCTTC
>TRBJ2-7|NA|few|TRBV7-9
CASSLMDYEQYF
TGTGCCAGCAGCTTGATGGACTACGAGCAGTACTTC
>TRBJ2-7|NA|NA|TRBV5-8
CASSLRLTIYEQYF
TGTGCCAGCAGCTTGAGATTGACAATCTACGAGCAGTACTTC
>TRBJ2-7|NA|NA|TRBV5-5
CASSLNGNSGDEQYF
TGTGCCAGCAGCTTGAATGGCAACTCGGGGGACGAGCAGTACTTC
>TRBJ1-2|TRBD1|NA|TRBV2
CASSAGTGNAYGYTF
TGTGCCAGCAGTGCCGGGACAGGGAATGCCTATGGCTACACCTTC
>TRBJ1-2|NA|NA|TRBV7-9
CASSRTGDSQLYGYTF
TGTGCCAGCAGCCGAACGGGGGACTCACAACTCTATGGCTACACCTTC
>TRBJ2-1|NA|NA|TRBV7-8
CASSLRDGSSYNEQFF
TGTGCCAGCAGCCTAAGGGACGGGAGCTCCTACAATGAGCAGTTCTTC
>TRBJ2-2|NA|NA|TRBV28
CASSPRDFPGELFF
TGTGCCAGCAGTCCCCGGGACTTCCCCGGGGAGCTGTTTTTT
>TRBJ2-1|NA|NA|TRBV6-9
CASSFGDEQFF
TGTGCCAGCAGTTTTGGGGACGAGCAGTTCTTC
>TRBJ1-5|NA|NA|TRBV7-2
CASSLDQPQHF
TGTGCCAGCAGCTTGGATCAGCCCCAGCATTTT
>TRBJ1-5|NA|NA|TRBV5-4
CASSQESNQPQHF
TGCGCCAGCAGCCAAGAGAGTAATCAGCCCCAGCATTTT
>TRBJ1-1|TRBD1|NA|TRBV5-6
CASSLGQGLAEAFF
TGTGCCAGCAGTTTGGGACAGGGGTTAGCTGAAGCTTTCTTT
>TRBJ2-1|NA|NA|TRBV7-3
CASSLGLGEQFF
TGTGCCAGCAGCTTAGGGCTAGGTGAGCAGTTCTTC
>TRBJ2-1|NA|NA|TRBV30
CAWSGAGWRFF
TGTGCCTGGAGTGGGGCAGGGTGGAGGTTCTTC
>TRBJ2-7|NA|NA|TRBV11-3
CASSLGAGGRHEQYF
TGTGCCAGCAGCTTAGGGGCAGGGGGGAGGCACGAGCAGTACTTC
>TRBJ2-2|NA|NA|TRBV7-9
CASSLAWFEGGELFF
TGTGCCAGCAGCTTAGCGTGGTTTGAGGGCGGGGAGCTGTTTTTT
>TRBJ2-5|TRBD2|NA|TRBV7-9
CASSPFAGGEETQYF
TGTGCCAGCAGTCCTTTTGCGGGAGGAGAAGAGACCCAGTACTTC
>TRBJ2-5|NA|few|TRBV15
CATSRPVRQAQETQYF
TGTGCCACCAGCAGACCAGTACGACAGGCCCAAGAGACCCAGTACTTC
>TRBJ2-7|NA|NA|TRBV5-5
CASSLDPVYYEQYF
TGTGCCAGCAGCTTGGACCCCGTGTACTACGAGCAGTACTTC
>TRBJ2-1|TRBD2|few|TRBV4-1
CASSHGTSWREGSYNEQFF
TGCGCCAGCAGCCACGGGACTAGCTGGCGGGAGGGCTCCTACAATGAGCAGTTCTTC
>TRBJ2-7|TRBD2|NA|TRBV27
CASSPTGTSGGYEQYF
TGTGCCAGCAGTCCAACCGGGACTAGCGGGGGCTACGAGCAGTACTTC
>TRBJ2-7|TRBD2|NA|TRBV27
CASLGVAGSSFYEQYF
TGTGCCAGCCTGGGGGTAGCGGGCTCGTCCTTCTACGAGCAGTACTTC
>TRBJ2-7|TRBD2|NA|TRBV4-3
CASSPRLAGVYEQYF
TGCGCCAGCAGCCCGAGACTAGCGGGGGTGTACGAGCAGTACTTC
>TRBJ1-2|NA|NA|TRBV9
CASSVADGYGYTF
TGTGCCAGCAGCGTAGCAGACGGGTATGGCTACACCTTC
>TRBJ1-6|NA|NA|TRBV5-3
CARSLNSPLHF
TGTGCCAGAAGCTTGAATTCACCCCTCCACTTT
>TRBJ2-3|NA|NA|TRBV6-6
CASTPQGKGTQYF
TGTGCCAGCACCCCTCAGGGGAAGGGGACGCAGTATTTT
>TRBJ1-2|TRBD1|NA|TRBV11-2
CASSFGTGGLLNYGYTF
TGTGCCAGCAGCTTTGGGACAGGGGGCCTTCTAAACTATGGCTACACCTTC
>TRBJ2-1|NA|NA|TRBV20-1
CSAPRGNEQFF
TGCAGTGCTCCGAGGGGGAATGAGCAGTTCTTC
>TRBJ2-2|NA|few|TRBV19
CASTIGTLGSGELFF
TGTGCCAGTACCATAGGTACCTTAGGGTCCGGGGAGCTGTTTTTT
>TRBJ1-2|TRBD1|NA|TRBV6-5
CASSDGQASLGYTF
TGTGCCAGCAGCGACGGACAGGCTAGTTTGGGCTACACCTTC
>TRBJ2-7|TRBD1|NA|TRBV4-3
CASSQDLGTGSYEQYF
TGCGCCAGCAGCCAAGACCTCGGGACAGGCTCCTACGAGCAGTACTTC
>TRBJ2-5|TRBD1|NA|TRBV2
CANQGVKRETQYF
TGTGCCAACCAGGGGGTGAAGCGGGAGACCCAGTACTTC
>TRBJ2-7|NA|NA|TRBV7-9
CASSGGTAYEQYF
TGTGCCAGCAGCGGGGGGACAGCCTACGAGCAGTACTTC
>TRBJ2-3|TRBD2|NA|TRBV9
CASSVDGGSGTDTQYF
TGTGCCAGCAGCGTAGATGGCGGGAGTGGCACAGATACGCAGTATTTT
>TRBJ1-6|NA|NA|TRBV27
CASSLGPGTAIYNSPLHF
TGTGCCAGCAGTTTAGGTCCCGGGACCGCGATTTATAATTCACCCCTCCACTTT
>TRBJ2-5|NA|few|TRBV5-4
CASSPGGYQETQYF
TGTGCCAGCAGCCCGGGCGGGTACCAAGAGACCCAGTACTTC
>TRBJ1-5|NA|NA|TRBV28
CASRPSNQPQHF
TGTGCCAGCAGGCCTAGCAATCAGCCCCAGCATTTT
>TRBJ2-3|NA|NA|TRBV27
CASSPLAASTDTQYF
TGTGCCAGCAGCCCACTAGCAGCTAGCACAGATACGCAGTATTTT
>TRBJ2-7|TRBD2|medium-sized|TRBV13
CASSSGSGTSGYEQYF
TGTGCCAGCAGCTCCGGGTCAGGGACTAGCGGATACGAGCAGTACTTC
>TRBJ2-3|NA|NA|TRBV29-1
CSVRRTGDTQYF
TGCAGCGTTCGGAGGACGGGAGATACGCAGTATTTT
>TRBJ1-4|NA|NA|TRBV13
CASSPYRDEKLFF
TGTGCCAGCAGCCCTTATCGGGATGAAAAACTGTTTTTT
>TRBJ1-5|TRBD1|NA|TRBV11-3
CASSLARTGPDLKNQPQHF
TGTGCCAGCAGCTTAGCTCGGACAGGCCCCGACCTAAAAAATCAGCCCCAGCATTTT
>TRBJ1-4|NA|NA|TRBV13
CASSLGRTNEKLFF
TGTGCCAGCAGCCTGGGACGTACTAATGAAAAACTGTTTTTT
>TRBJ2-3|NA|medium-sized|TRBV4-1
CASSQDTSGSTDTQYF
TGCGCCAGCAGCCAAGATACCAGCGGAAGCACAGATACGCAGTATTTT
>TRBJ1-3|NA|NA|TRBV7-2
CASSSYRPGQLSGNTIYF
TGTGCCAGCAGCTCTTATCGTCCGGGGCAGCTCTCTGGAAACACCATATATTTT
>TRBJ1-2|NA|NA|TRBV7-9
CASSTSRGVGPYGYTF
TGTGCCAGCAGCACGTCTCGGGGAGTCGGGCCCTATGGCTACACCTTC
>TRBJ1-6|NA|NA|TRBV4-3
CASSPSLTGRYSPLHF
TGCGCCAGCAGCCCGTCGCTAACAGGGCGCTATTCACCCCTCCACTTT
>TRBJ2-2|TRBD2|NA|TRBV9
CASSAPAGANTGELFF
TGTGCCAGCAGCGCTCCGGCGGGAGCGAACACCGGGGAGCTGTTTTTT
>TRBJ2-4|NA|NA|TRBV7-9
CASSLGPLAKNIQYF
TGTGCCAGCAGCTTAGGGCCTCTAGCCAAAAACATTCAGTACTTC
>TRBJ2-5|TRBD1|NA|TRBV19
CASSIKGAKETQYF
TGTGCCAGTAGTATAAAGGGGGCGAAGGAGACCCAGTACTTC
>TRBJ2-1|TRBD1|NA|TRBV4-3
CASSQDGTGSNEQFF
TGCGCCAGCAGCCAAGACGGGACAGGGTCCAATGAGCAGTTCTTC